The source of this T cell receptor beta chain is a study of response to subunit inactivated influenza vaccine. Study findings and constraints: Authors suggested each seasonal flu vaccination may recruit only limited numbers of new T cells.

TCRdb processed the RT-PCR reads anew with MiXCR; each CDR3 protein has one entry. The data show 500,000 to 600,000 distinct CDR3 sequences, with 12% seen just once and roughly 10% held by the top ten. V was trimmed by 5 bases and J by 0 bases, leaving 11 bases between them. This CDR3 contains 16 residues. Germline loops: CDR1 MGHDK, CDR2 SYGVNS. This clonotype was seen at least ten times. Its antigen is as yet unknown. The V and J genes are TRBV25-1 and TRBJ1-6; possible D gene TRBD1, 5 bases. The sequencing used PBMCs from blood, collected on the day of vaccination. This clonotype was obtained from a man aged 50 to 60 who received an inactivated influenza vaccine. The CDR3 DNA is TGTGCCAGCAGTCGTCGGGGGAGCTCCTATAATTCACCCCTCCACTTT. This encodes CASSRRGSSYNSPLHF.